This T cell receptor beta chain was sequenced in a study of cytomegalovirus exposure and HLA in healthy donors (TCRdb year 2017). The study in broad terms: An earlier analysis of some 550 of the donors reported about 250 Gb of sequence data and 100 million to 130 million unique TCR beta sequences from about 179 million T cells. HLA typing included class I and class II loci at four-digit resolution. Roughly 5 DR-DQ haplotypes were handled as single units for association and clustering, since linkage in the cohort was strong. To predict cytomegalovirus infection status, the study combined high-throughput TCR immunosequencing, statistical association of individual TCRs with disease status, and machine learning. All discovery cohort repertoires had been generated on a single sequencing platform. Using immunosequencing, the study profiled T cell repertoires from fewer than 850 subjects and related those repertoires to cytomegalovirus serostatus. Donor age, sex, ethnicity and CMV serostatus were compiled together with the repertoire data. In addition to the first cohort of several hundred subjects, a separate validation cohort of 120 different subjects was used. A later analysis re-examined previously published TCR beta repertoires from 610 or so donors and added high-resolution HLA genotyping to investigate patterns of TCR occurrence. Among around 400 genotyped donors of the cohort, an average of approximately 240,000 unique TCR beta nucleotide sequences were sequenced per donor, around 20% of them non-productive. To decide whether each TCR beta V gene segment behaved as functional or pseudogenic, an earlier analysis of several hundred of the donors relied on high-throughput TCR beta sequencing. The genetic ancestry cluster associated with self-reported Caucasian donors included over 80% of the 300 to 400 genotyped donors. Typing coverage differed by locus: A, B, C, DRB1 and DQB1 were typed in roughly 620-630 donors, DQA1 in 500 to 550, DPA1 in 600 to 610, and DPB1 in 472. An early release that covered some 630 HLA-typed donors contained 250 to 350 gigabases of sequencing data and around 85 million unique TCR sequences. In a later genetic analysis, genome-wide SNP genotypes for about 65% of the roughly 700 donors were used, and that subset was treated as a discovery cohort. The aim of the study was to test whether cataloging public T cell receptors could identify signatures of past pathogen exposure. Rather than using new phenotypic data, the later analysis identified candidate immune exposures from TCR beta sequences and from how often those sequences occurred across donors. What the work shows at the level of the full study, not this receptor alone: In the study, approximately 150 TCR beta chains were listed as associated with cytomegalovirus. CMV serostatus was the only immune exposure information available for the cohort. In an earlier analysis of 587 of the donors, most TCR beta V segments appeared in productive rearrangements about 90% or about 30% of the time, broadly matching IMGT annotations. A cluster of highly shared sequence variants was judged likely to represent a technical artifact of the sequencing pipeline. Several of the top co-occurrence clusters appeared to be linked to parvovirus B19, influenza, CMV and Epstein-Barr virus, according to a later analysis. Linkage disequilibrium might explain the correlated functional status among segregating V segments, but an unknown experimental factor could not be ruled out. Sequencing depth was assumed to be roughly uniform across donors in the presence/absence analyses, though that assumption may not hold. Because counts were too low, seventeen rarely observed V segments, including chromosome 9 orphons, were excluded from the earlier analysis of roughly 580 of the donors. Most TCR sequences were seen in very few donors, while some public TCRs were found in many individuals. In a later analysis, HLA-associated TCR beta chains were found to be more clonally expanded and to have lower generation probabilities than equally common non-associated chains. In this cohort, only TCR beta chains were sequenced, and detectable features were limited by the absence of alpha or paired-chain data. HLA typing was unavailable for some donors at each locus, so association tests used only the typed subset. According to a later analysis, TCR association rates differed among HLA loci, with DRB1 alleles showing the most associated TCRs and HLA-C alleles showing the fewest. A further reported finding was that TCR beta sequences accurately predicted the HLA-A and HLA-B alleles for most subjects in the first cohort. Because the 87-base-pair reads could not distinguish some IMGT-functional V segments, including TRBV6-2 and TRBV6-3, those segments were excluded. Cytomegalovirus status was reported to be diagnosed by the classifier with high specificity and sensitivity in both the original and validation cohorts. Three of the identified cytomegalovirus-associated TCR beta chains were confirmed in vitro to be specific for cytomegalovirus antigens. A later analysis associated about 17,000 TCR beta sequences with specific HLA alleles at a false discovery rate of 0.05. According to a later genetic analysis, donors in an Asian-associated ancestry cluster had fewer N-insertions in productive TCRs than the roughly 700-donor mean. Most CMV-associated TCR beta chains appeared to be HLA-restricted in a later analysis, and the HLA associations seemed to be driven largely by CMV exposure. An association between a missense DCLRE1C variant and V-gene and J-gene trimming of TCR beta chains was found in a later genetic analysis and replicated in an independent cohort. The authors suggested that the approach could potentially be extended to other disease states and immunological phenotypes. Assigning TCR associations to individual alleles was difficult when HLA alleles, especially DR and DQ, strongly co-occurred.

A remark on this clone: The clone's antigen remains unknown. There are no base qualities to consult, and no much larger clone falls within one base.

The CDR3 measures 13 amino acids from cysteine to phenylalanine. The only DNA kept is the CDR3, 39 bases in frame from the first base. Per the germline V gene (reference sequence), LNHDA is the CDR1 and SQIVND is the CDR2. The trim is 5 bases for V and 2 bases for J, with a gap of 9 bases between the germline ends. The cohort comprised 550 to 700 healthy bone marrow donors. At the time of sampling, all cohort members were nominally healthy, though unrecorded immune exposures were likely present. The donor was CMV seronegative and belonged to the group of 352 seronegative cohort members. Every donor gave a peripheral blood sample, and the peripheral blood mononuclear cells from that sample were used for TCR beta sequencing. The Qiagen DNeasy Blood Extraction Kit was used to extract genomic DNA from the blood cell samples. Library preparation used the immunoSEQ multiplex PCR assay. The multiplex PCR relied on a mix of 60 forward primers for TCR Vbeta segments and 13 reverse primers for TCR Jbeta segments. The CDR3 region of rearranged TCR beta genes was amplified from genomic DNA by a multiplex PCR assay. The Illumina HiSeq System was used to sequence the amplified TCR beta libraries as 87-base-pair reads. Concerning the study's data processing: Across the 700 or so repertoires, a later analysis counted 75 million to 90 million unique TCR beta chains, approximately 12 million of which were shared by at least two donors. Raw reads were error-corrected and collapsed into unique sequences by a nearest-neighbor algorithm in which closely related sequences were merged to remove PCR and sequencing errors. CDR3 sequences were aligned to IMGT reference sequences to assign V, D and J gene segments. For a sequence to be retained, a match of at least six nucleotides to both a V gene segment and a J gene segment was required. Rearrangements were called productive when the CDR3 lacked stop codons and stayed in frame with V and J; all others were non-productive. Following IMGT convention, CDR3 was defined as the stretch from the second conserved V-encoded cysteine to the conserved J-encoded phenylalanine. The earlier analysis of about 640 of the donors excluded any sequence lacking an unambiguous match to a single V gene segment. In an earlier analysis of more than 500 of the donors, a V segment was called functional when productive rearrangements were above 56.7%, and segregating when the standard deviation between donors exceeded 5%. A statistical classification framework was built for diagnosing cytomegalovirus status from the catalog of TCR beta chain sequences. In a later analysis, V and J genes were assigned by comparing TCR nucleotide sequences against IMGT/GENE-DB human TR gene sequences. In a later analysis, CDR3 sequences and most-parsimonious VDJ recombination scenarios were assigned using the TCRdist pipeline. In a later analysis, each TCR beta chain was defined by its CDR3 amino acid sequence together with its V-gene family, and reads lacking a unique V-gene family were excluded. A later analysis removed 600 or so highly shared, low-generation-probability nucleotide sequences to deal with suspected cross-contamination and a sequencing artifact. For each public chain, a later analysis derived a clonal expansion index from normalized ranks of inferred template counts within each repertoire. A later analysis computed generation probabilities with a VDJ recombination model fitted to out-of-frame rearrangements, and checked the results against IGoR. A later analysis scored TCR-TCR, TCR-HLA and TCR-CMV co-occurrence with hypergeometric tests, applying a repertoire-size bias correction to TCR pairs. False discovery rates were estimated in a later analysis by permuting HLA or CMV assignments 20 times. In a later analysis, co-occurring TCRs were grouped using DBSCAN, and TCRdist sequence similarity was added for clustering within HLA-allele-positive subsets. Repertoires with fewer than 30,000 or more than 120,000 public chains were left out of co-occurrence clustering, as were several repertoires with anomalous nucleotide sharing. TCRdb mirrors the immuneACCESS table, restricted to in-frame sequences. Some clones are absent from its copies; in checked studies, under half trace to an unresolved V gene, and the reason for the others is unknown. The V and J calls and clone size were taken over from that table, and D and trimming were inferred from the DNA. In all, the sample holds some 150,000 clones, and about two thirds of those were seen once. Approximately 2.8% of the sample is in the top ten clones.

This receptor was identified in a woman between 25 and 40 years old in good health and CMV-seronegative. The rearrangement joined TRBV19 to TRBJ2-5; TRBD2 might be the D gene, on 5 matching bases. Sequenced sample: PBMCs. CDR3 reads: CASSYTRQETQYF. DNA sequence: TGTGCCAGTAGTTATACTAGACAAGAGACCCAGTACTTC.